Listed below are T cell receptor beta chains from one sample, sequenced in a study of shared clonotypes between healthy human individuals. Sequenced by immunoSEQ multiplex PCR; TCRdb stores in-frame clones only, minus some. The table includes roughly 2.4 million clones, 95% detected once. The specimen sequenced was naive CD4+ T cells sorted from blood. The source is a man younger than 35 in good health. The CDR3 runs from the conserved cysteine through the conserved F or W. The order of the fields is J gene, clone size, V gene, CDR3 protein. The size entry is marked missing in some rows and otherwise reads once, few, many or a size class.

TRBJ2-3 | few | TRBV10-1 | CASSESGTDTQYF
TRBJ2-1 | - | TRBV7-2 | CASSRLAGPEFF
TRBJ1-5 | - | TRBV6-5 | CASSPQGIGNQPQHF
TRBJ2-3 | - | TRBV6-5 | CASSQSGGGEDTQYF
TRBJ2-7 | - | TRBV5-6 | CASSLGQGSYEQYF
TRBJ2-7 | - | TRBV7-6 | CASSLAGFTSYEQYF
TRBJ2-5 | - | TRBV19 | CASKGGGEQETQYF
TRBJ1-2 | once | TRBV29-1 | CSVPDTNYGYTF
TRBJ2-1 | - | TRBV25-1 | CASSEPGTRTLAQFF
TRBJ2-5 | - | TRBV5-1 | CASGSEKETQYF
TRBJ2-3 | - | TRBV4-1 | CASSHDQLAGGSTDTQYF
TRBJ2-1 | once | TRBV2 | CASRGTGSNEQFF
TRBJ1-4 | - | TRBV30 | CACPGLPNEKLFF
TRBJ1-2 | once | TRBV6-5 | CASRPTGKDGYTF
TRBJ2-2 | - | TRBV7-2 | CASSLGTSGSGELFF
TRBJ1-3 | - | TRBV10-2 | CASSNPTGHTGNTIYF
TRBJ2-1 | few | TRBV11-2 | CASSPALTSGIYNEQFF
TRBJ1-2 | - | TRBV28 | CASSLNNYGYTF
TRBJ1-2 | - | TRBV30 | CAWSVLRQGSPNYGYTF
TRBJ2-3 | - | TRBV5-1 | CASSLGDSDADTQYF
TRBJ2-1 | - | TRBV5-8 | CASSPLYNEQFF
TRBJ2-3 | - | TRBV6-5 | CASSSRTRRLTDTQYF
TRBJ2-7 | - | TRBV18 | CASSRTGGPYEQYF
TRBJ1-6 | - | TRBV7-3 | CASSLRTGVNSPLHF
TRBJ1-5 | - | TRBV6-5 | CASSPGYGNQPQHF
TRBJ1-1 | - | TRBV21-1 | CASSTPGQDRAKDTEAFF
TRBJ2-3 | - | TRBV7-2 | CASSSRQGTRDTQYF
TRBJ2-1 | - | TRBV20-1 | CSAGYNEQFF
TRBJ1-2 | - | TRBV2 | CAERRSPNYGYTF
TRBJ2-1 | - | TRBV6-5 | CASSWGQGYNEQFF
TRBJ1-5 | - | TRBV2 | CASTTGGMPQHF
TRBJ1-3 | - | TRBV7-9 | CASSLNPVASGNTIYF
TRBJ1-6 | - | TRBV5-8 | CASSWGTLRSNNSPLHF
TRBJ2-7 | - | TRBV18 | CASSPLTGGLPHEQYF
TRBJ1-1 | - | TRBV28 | CASSRSTGRETEAFF